This T cell receptor (beta chain) was captured in a study of blood T cell repertoires in COVID-19. For this clone: Sequence at one end of the junction differs from germline and may be a read error.

Germline V gene lookup returns CDR1 MNHNY and CDR2 SVGAGI (reference sequence). The CDR3 has 17 residues. The repertoire was sequenced with immunoSEQ multiplex PCR; TCRdb's copy has only in-frame clones and lacks some. This sample has about 480,000 clones, with around nine tenths found just once. Sequencing was carried out using PBMCs or T cells enriched from blood (not recorded which). The clonotype was recovered from a woman aged 35 to 49 who had recovered from COVID-19. The chain combines TRBV6-6 with TRBJ1-2; 12 positions match TRBD1. CDR3 protein: CACSRLGTGGNNYGYTF. CDR3 bases: TGTGCCTGCAGCCGACTCGGGACAGGGGGCAATAACTATGGCTACACCTTC.